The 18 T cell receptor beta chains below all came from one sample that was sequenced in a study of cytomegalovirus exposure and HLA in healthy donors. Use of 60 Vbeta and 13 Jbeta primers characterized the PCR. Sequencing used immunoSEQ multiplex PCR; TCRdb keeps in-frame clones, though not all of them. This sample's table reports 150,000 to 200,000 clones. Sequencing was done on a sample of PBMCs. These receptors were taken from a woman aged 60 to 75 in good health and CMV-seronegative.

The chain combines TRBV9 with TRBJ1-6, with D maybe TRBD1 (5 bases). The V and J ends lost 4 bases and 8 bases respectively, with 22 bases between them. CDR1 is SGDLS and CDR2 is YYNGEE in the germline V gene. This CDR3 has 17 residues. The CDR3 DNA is TGTGCCAGCAGCCCATTAGCATGGGGCCGCGGGGATTCACCCCTCCACTTT. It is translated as CASSPLAWGRGDSPLHF.

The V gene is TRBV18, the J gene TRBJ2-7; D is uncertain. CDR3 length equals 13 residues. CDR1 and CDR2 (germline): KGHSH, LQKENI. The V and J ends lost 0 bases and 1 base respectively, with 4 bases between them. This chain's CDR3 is CASSPPPSYEQYF. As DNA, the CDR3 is TGTGCCAGCTCACCACCCCCTTCCTACGAGCAGTACTTC.

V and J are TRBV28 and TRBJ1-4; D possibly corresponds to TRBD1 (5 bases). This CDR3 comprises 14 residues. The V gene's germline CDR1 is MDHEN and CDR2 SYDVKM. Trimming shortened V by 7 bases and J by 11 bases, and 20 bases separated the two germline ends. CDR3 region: CASIPTVKSGKLFF. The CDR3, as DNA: TGTGCCAGCATTCCGACAGTCAAGAGTGGGAAACTGTTTTTT.

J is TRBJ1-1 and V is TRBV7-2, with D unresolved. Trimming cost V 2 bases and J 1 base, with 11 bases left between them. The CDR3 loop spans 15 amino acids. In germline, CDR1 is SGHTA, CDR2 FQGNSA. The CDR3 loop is CASSLMGSKNTEAFF. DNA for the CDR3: TGTGCCAGCAGCTTAATGGGCAGCAAGAACACTGAAGCTTTCTTT. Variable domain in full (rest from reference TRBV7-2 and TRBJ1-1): GAGVSQSPSNKVTEKGKDVELRCDPISGHTALYWYRQSLGQGLEFLIYFQGNSAPDKSGLPSDRFSAERTGGSVSTLTIQRTQQEDSAVYLCASSLMGSKNTEAFFGQGTRLTVV.

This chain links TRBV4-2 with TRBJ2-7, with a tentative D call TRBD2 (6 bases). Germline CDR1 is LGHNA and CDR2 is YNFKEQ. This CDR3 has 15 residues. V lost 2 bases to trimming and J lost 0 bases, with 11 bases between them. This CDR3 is CASSQPGLSSYEQYF. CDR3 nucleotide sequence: TGTGCCAGCAGCCAACCGGGACTGAGCTCCTACGAGCAGTACTTC.

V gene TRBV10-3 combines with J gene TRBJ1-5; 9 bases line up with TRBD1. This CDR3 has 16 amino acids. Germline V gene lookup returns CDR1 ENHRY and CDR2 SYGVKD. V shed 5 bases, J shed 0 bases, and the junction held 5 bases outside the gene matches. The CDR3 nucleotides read TGTGCCATCAGTACAGGGGGCGCGAGTAGCAATCAGCCCCAGCATTTT. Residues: CAISTGGASSNQPQHF.

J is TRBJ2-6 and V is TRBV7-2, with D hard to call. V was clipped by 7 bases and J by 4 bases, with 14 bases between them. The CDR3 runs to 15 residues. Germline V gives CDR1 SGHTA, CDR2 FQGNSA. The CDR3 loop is CASTLGVTGANVLTF. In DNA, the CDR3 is TGTGCCAGCACCCTAGGTGTTACCGGGGCCAACGTCCTGACTTTC.

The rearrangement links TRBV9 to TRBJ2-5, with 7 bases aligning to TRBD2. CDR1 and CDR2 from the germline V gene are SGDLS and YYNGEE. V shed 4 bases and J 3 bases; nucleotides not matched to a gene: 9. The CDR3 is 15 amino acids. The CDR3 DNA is TGTGCCAGCAGCCCTCGGACTAGGCGGGAAGAGACCCAGTACTTC. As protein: CASSPRTRREETQYF.

CDR3 in amino acids: CASSLWGQGDYGYTF. The CDR3 bases are TGTGCCAGCAGCTTATGGGGACAGGGGGACTATGGCTACACCTTC. This rearrangement joins TRBV11-1 to TRBJ1-2; 11 nucleotides match TRBD1. In germline, CDR1 is SGHAT, CDR2 FQDESV (reference sequence). The V segment lost 2 bases and the J segment 3 bases; nucleotides outside the gene matches: 2. The CDR3 is made up of 15 amino acids.

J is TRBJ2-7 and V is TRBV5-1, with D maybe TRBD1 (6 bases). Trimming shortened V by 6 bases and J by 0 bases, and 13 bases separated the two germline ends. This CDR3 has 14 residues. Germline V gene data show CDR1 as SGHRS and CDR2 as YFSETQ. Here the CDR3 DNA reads TGCGCCAGCACCAACCGGGACACCTCCTACGAGCAGTACTTC. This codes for CASTNRDTSYEQYF.

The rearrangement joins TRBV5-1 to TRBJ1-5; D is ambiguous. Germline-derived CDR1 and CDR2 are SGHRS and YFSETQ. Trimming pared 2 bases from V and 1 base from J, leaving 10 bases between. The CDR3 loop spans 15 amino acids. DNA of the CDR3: TGCGCCAGCAGCTTAAGTCCACAAAGCAATCAGCCCCAGCATTTT. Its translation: CASSLSPQSNQPQHF.

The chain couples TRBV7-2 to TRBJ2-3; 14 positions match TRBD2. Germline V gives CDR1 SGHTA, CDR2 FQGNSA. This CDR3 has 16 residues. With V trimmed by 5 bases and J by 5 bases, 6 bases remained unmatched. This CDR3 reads CASSRGLAGGEDTQYF. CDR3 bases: TGTGCCAGCAGCCGCGGACTAGCGGGGGGAGAAGATACGCAGTATTTT. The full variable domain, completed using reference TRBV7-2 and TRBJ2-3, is GAGVSQSPSNKVTEKGKDVELRCDPISGHTALYWYRQSLGQGLEFLIYFQGNSAPDKSGLPSDRFSAERTGGSVSTLTIQRTQQEDSAVYLCASSRGLAGGEDTQYFGPGTRLTVL.

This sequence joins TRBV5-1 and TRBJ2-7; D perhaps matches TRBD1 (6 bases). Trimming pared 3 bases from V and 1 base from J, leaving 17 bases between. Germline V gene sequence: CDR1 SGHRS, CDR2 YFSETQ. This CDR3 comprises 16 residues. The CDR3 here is CASSSPDSRRSYEQYF. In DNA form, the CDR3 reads TGCGCCAGCAGCTCCCCGGACAGCCGCAGGTCCTACGAGCAGTACTTC.

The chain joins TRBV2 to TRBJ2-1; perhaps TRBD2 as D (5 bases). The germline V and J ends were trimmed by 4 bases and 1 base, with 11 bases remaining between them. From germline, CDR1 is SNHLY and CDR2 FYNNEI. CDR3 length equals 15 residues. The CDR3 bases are TGTGCCAGCAGTGTAGGCGGGCCTTCCTACAATGAGCAGTTCTTC. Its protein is CASSVGGPSYNEQFF.

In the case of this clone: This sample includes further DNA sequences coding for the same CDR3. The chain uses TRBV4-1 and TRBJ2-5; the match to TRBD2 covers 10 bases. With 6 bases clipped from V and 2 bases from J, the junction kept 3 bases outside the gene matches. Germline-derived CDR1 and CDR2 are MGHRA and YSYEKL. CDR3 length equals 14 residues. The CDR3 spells CASRIAGGQETQYF. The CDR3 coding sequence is TGCGCCAGCAGGATAGCGGGGGGACAAGAGACCCAGTACTTC.

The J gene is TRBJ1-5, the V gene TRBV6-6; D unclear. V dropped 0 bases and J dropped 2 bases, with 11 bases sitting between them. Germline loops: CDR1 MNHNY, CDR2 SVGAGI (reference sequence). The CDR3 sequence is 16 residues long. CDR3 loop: CASSYSRRGGNQPQHF. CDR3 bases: TGTGCCAGCAGTTACTCCCGCCGGGGTGGCAATCAGCCCCAGCATTTT.

In DNA, the CDR3 is TGTGCCAGCTCACCACGACAGGGTAGTACTGGAAACACCATATATTTT. Its translation: CASSPRQGSTGNTIYF. V is TRBV18 and J is TRBJ1-3; 7 bases fit TRBD1. CDR3 size: 16 residues. The germline gives CDR1 KGHSH, CDR2 LQKENI. V dropped 1 base and J dropped 2; count of bases not matched to a gene: 5.

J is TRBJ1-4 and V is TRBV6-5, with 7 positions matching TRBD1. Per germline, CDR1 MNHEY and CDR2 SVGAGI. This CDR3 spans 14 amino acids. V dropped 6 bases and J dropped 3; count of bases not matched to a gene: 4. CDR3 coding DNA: TGTGCCAGCAGCCACAGGGGTGCTAATGAAAAACTGTTTTTT. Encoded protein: CASSHRGANEKLFF.